The 29 T cell receptor beta chains below all came from one sample that was sequenced in a study of CD8+ T cells in alopecia areata. The treatment: oral pan-JAK inhibitor, 5-10 mg twice daily. Reverse transcription of extracted RNA yielded cDNA, which provided the sequencing template. Assay used: immunoSEQ multiplex PCR; TCRdb lists only in-frame clones, some missing. The sample has about 200,000 clones; about three fifths are singletons. Sequencing was performed on CD4+ T cells sorted from blood, taken at week 4, from a patient treated with tofacitinib. These receptors originate from a human donor with alopecia areata.

The gene calls are TRBV30 and TRBJ1-2; the D is unclear. This CDR3 is 15 amino acids long. Germline assignment: CDR1 GTSNPN and CDR2 SVGIG (reference sequence). V lost 3 bases to trimming and J lost 1 base, with 15 bases between them. CDR3 sequence: CAWRPQALSNYGYTF. CDR3 sequence (DNA): TGTGCCTGGAGACCCCAGGCCCTCAGTAACTATGGCTACACCTTC. Filled out from reference TRBV30 and TRBJ1-2, the complete variable domain reads SQTIHQWPATLVQPVGSPLSLECTVEGTSNPNLYWYRQAAGRGLQLLFYSVGIGQISSEVPQNLSASRPQDRQFILSSKKLLLSDSGFYLCAWRPQALSNYGYTFGSGTRLTVV.

The J gene is TRBJ1-2, the V gene TRBV29-1; no firm D call. The CDR3 extends over 9 amino acids. V lost 4 bases and J lost 6, with 3 bases in between. CDR1 and CDR2 from the germline V gene are SQVTM and ANQGSEA. CDR3 sequence reads: CSVGHGYTF. The CDR3 coding sequence is TGCAGCGTTGGGCATGGCTACACCTTC.

The rearrangement joins TRBV6-6 to TRBJ1-5, with 8 bases that match TRBD1. V was pared by 6 bases and J by 2 bases, with 6 bases of the junction left unmatched. Germline CDR1 is MNHNY and CDR2 is SVGAGI (reference sequence). This CDR3 is built from 15 residues. The CDR3 sequence is CASSAPDRGNQPQHF. The CDR3 DNA sequence: TGTGCCAGCAGCGCTCCGGACAGGGGCAATCAGCCCCAGCATTTT.

This clone has only a few counts. V and J are TRBV5-1 and TRBJ2-3; tentatively, D is TRBD1 (5 bases). V shed 2 bases and J shed 3 bases, with 13 bases lying between them. Germline assignment: CDR1 SGHRS and CDR2 YFSETQ. The CDR3 length is 15 residues. CDR3 region: CASSFLTAPTDTQYF. CDR3 coding DNA: TGCGCCAGCAGCTTTCTGACAGCTCCTACAGATACGCAGTATTTT.

In its sample, this clone was seen a few times. This chain connects TRBV4-3 to TRBJ2-1, with 11 bases lining up with TRBD2. The germline CDR1 and CDR2 sequences are LGHNA and YSLEER. Losses at the gene ends were 0 bases for V and 10 bases for J; bases not matched to a gene: 11. CDR3 length: 17 amino acids. CDR3 loop: CASSQELLAGGSREQFF. The CDR3 nucleotides read TGCGCCAGCAGCCAAGAACTCCTAGCGGGGGGATCGAGAGAGCAGTTCTTC.

This chain links TRBV7-2 with TRBJ2-5, with a tentative D call TRBD2 (6 bases). The CDR3 spans 14 residues. V was cut by 3 bases and J by 4 bases, with 12 bases left in between. Per the germline V gene, CDR1 is SGHTA and CDR2 is FQGNSA. The CDR3 DNA reads as TGTGCCAGCAGCTTGAGGAGGGCAGTAGAGACCCAGTACTTC. Its translation: CASSLRRAVETQYF.

The J gene is TRBJ2-2, the V gene TRBV30; D tentatively reads TRBD1 or TRBD2 (6 bases each). The V and J ends lost 1 base and 1 base respectively, with 10 bases between them. CDR3 length: 15 amino acids. Germline CDR1 GTSNPN, CDR2 SVGIG (reference sequence). The CDR3 region is CAWSAGDLNTGELFF. The CDR3 region has the DNA TGTGCCTGGAGTGCAGGGGACTTGAACACCGGGGAGCTGTTTTTT.

In its sample, this clone was seen once. This chain connects TRBV30 to TRBJ1-3; D is possibly TRBD1 (5 bases). V lost 2 bases to trimming and J lost 4 bases, with 18 bases between them. The CDR3 length is 16 residues. Germline assignment: CDR1 GTSNPN and CDR2 SVGIG (reference sequence). As DNA, the CDR3 is TGTGCCTGGAGTCCGTCGGGACTACGAAGGGGAAACACCATATATTTT. Its translation: CAWSPSGLRRGNTIYF.

This clone was seen only once. The chain uses TRBV7-9 and TRBJ1-2, with D maybe TRBD1 (5 bases). The germline V gene has CDR1 SEHNR and CDR2 FQNEAQ (reference sequence). V shed 0 bases and J shed 8 bases, with 10 bases lying between them. This CDR3 is 13 amino acids long. CDR3 residues: CASSLASQGGYTF. The CDR3 DNA reads as TGTGCCAGCAGCTTAGCGTCCCAGGGAGGCTACACCTTC.

This clone has just one count. This sequence joins TRBV6-6 and TRBJ1-5; tentative D call: TRBD1 (5 bases). V dropped 6 bases and J dropped 3 bases, with 9 bases sitting between them. Germline values: CDR1 MNHNY, CDR2 SVGAGI (reference sequence). The CDR3 extends over 13 amino acids. Here the CDR3 reads CASRGDNNQPQHF. CDR3 coding DNA: TGTGCCAGCAGGGGGGATAACAATCAGCCCCAGCATTTT.

This clone was counted only a few times. V usage is TRBV2 and J usage is TRBJ1-4, with a weak D call TRBD1 (6 bases). This CDR3 spans 14 amino acids. V lost 5 bases, J lost 3 bases, and 10 bases lay in between. The germline V gene encodes CDR1 SNHLY and CDR2 FYNNEI. CDR3 in amino acids: CASSKQGSNEKLFF. The CDR3 DNA reads as TGTGCCAGCAGTAAACAGGGCTCTAATGAAAAACTGTTTTTT.

This clone appeared a few times. V gene TRBV29-1 combines with J gene TRBJ2-3; perhaps D is TRBD1 or TRBD2 (5 bases each). Deletions cut 4 bases from V and 2 bases from J, with 13 bases between. The CDR3 contains 14 residues. Germline-derived CDR1 and CDR2 are SQVTM and ANQGSEA. Here the CDR3 DNA reads TGCAGCGTTGCGGGGAGAGGGGACACAGATACGCAGTATTTT. It codes for CSVAGRGDTDTQYF.

This rearrangement joins TRBV29-1 to TRBJ2-5; unclear D gene. CDR1 is SQVTM, CDR2 ANQGSEA, per germline. This CDR3 is 12 amino acids long. V was shortened by 7 bases and J by 7 bases, with 16 bases between the two germline ends. The CDR3 bases are TGCAGCGCCAACACCCCTGACTGGACCCAGTACTTC. This translates into CSANTPDWTQYF. The variable domain in full, completed from reference TRBV29-1 and TRBJ2-5, reads SAVISQKPSRDICQRGTSLTIQCQVDSQVTMMFWYRQQPGQSLTLIATANQGSEATYESGFVIDKFPISRPNLTFSTLTVSNMSPEDSSIYLCSANTPDWTQYFGPGTRLLVL.

The table lists this clone with a few counts. The chain has TRBV29-1 and TRBJ2-2; D unresolved. Trimming shortened V by 7 bases and J by 6 bases, and 9 bases separated the two germline ends. This CDR3 has 11 residues. Germline CDR1 SQVTM, CDR2 ANQGSEA. CDR3 in amino acids: CSALEPGELFF. CDR3 DNA: TGCAGCGCCTTGGAGCCCGGGGAGCTGTTTTTT.

CDR3 nucleotide sequence: TGTGCCAGCAGTGACAGCGGGGGGGCCTCCGGGGCCAACGTCCTGACTTTC. Protein product: CASSDSGGASGANVLTF. The chain couples TRBV6-1 to TRBJ2-6, with 10 positions matching TRBD2. This CDR3 has 17 amino acids. Germline CDR1 MNHNS, CDR2 SASEGT. V gave up 3 bases and J gave up 4 bases; unmatched junction bases: 6.

This clone was observed a handful of times. This sequence joins TRBV18 and TRBJ2-5, with 8 bases aligning to TRBD1. The V gene's germline CDR1 is KGHSH and CDR2 LQKENI. Trimming took 2 bases from V and 4 from J; bases not matched to a gene: 3. The CDR3 contains 14 residues. Here the CDR3 reads CASSPEGTGETQYF. The CDR3 DNA reads TGTGCCAGCTCACCAGAAGGGACAGGAGAGACCCAGTACTTC.

The chain links TRBV6-5 to TRBJ2-1; D is ambiguous. V lost 8 bases, J lost 0 bases, and 14 bases lay in between. Germline V gene data show CDR1 as MNHEY and CDR2 as SVGAGI. The CDR3 is made up of 15 amino acids. The DNA for the CDR3 is TGTGCCAGCTCCCAGGCGCGAACCTCCTACAATGAGCAGTTCTTC. Translated, it gives CASSQARTSYNEQFF.

In this sample, this clone turned up a few times. CDR3 sequence: CASSEAPGGSPLHF. The CDR3 DNA sequence: TGTGCCAGCAGTGAAGCTCCGGGAGGGTCACCCCTCCACTTT. This chain links TRBV6-4 with TRBJ1-6; D is ambiguous. The CDR3 runs to 14 residues. Trimming removed 3 bases at V and 10 bases at J, with 13 bases between. CDR1 is MRHNA, CDR2 SNTAGT, per germline.

The sample holds a few counts of this clone. V and J are TRBV19 and TRBJ2-1; 8 bases are a match to TRBD1. With 5 bases clipped from V and 9 bases from J, the junction kept 12 bases outside the gene matches. Germline values: CDR1 LNHDA, CDR2 SQIVND (reference sequence). The CDR3 sequence is 15 residues long. This CDR3 reads CASSPDRATNGEQFF. The CDR3 DNA reads TGTGCCAGTAGTCCGGACAGGGCCACCAACGGTGAGCAGTTCTTC. The entire variable domain, with the rest obtained from reference TRBV19 and TRBJ2-1, is as follows: DGGITQSPKYLFRKEGQNVTLSCEQNLNHDAMYWYRQDPGQGLRLIYYSQIVNDFQKGDIAEGYSVSREKKESFPLTVTSAQKNPTAFYLCASSPDRATNGEQFFGPGTRLTVL.

V usage is TRBV6-5 and J usage is TRBJ1-1; the D gene is possibly TRBD1 (6 bases). CDR3 length equals 13 residues. The V and J ends lost 6 bases and 11 bases respectively, with 19 bases between them. Germline-derived CDR1 and CDR2 are MNHEY and SVGAGI. CDR3 in DNA: TGTGCCAGCAGCGAAACAGGGCTTCAAGGGGCTTTCTTT. Protein product: CASSETGLQGAFF.

This chain uses TRBV30 with TRBJ1-6; D is unresolved. Germline V gives CDR1 GTSNPN, CDR2 SVGIG (reference sequence). Trimming shortened V by 0 bases and J by 10 bases, and 13 bases separated the two germline ends. The CDR3 extends over 14 amino acids. The DNA for the CDR3 is TGTGCCTGGAGTGTACTACGCGGCGAATCACCCCTCCACTTT. Encoded protein: CAWSVLRGESPLHF. The variable domain in full, completed from reference TRBV30 and TRBJ1-6, reads SQTIHQWPATLVQPVGSPLSLECTVEGTSNPNLYWYRQAAGRGLQLLFYSVGIGQISSEVPQNLSASRPQDRQFILSSKKLLLSDSGFYLCAWSVLRGESPLHFGNGTRLTVT.

This clone was detected once. This chain links TRBV5-6 with TRBJ2-3; TRBD1 is a possible D gene (6 bases). Germline-derived CDR1 and CDR2 are SGHDT and YYEEEE. Trimming took 0 bases from V and 5 from J, leaving 7 bases between them. CDR3 size: 13 residues. The CDR3 nucleotides read TGTGCCAGCAGCTTGGCAGGGGTAGATACGCAGTATTTT. It yields the protein CASSLAGVDTQYF.

This clone was detected a few times. J is TRBJ2-2 and V is TRBV15, with D perhaps matching TRBD1 (5 bases). The ends were cut back, 8 bases at V and 1 base at J, with 11 bases in the middle. The germline CDR1 and CDR2 sequences are LNHNV and YYDKDF (reference sequence). The CDR3 has 14 residues. CDR3 region: CATQKGQNTGELFF. CDR3 nucleotides: TGTGCCACCCAAAAAGGACAGAACACCGGGGAGCTGTTTTTT.

The rearrangement uses TRBV6-5 and TRBJ2-2; 9 positions match TRBD1. The V gene's germline CDR1 is MNHEY and CDR2 SVGAGI. J lost 7 bases, V lost 5 bases, and 5 bases had no gene match. The CDR3 has 14 residues. For the CDR3, the DNA is TGTGCCAGCAGTCGCGGACAGGGGATCGGGGAGCTGTTTTTT. Amino acids: CASSRGQGIGELFF.

The DNA for the CDR3 is TGTGCCAGCAGCGCCACAGGGGGCCTCGAGGGCTACACCTTC. Its translation is CASSATGGLEGYTF. The chain has TRBV7-3 and TRBJ1-2; TRBD1 aligns across 9 bases. The CDR3 contains 14 residues. Losses at the gene ends were 5 bases for V and 8 bases for J; bases not matched to a gene: 9. Germline V gives CDR1 SGHTA, CDR2 FQGTGA. Based on the CDR3 plus reference TRBV7-3 and TRBJ1-2, the full variable domain is GAGVSQTPSNKVTEKGKYVELRCDPISGHTALYWYRQSLGQGPEFLIYFQGTGAADDSGLPNDRFFAVRPEGSVSTLKIQRTERGDSAVYLCASSATGGLEGYTFGSGTRLTVV.

This clone was seen just once. The identical CDR3 is also encoded by other nucleotide sequences in the sample. V usage is TRBV6-5 and J usage is TRBJ1-5, with D maybe TRBD1 (5 bases). The CDR3 extends over 15 amino acids. CDR1 MNHEY and CDR2 SVGAGI come from the germline V gene. V was pared by 6 bases and J by 2 bases, with 14 bases between. The CDR3 DNA reads as TGTGCCAGCAGCTATTCGGGGCAGGGCAATCAGCCCCAGCATTTT. This gives the protein CASSYSGQGNQPQHF.

V and J are TRBV29-1 and TRBJ1-1; the match to TRBD1 covers 8 bases. CDR1 is SQVTM, CDR2 ANQGSEA, per germline. Trimming cost V 1 base and J 10 bases; bases outside gene matches: 5. There are 12 residues in the CDR3. The CDR3 spells CSVEGQGARAFF. The DNA of the CDR3 is TGCAGCGTTGAAGGGCAGGGGGCTAGAGCTTTCTTT.

The chain uses TRBV7-8 and TRBJ2-3; 8 bases are a match to TRBD2. This CDR3 has 18 residues. The V and J ends lost 1 base and 2 bases, in that order; junction bases with no gene match: 11. Germline lookup yields CDR1 SGHVS and CDR2 FQNEAQ. The CDR3 region is CASSLVAFSGAFTDTQYF. The CDR3 DNA is TGTGCCAGCAGCTTAGTAGCCTTTAGCGGGGCGTTCACAGATACGCAGTATTTT.

The chain employs TRBV27 and TRBJ2-5; 9 nucleotides align to TRBD1. The tail of the sequence fits TRBJ2-7 better, so the J call may be wrong. The CDR3 length is 15 residues. The germline V gene has CDR1 MNHEY and CDR2 SMNVEV (reference sequence). The CDR3 region is CASSIAYRDRVEQYF. The CDR3 bases are TGTGCCAGCAGTATCGCCTATCGGGACAGGGTCGAGCAGTACTTC.